This T cell receptor (beta chain) was identified during a study of blood T cell repertoires in COVID-19 (dated by TCRdb to 2020 to 2022). Background for the entire study: Samples covering the acute and convalescent phases of COVID-19 were provided by collaborators in the United States, Italy and Spain. The prospective study material was composed of cDNA or gDNA derived from T cells, B-cell-depleted T cells, or PBMCs. The dataset comprised deeply sampled blood TCRbeta repertoires from subjects exposed to, actively infected with, or recovered from COVID-19. The repertoires were released in a freely available public database meant as a resource for research on the immune response to SARS-CoV-2. The samples were drawn from the first 160 participants of the ongoing ImmuneRACE study and from 950 to 1,500 subjects provided by 6 global collaborators. Nearly every sample came with metadata listing a de-identified subject ID, COVID-19 status, age in years and sex. Where available, HLA class I and class II types were obtained from metadata supplied by the sample provider rather than from assay-based typing.

The germline V gene (reference sequence) provides CDR1 MNHEY and CDR2 SMNVEV. From the cysteine up to the phenylalanine, the CDR3 has a length of 14 residues. CDR3 DNA is the only sequence kept; it has 42 bases, read in frame from the first base. The junction shows trimming of 4 bases on V and 5 bases on J, plus 14 bases between the germline ends. At one collaborating source in Seattle, patients were enrolled during active infection and were followed longitudinally through the course of disease. The collaborating institutions used their own protocols to collect whole blood in K2EDTA tubes. Collaborator samples were shipped for TCRbeta analysis as frozen whole blood, isolated PBMCs, or DNA extracted from either sample type. The research as a whole found: The amount of clinical and demographic metadata varied by source and participant and was provided uncurated.

TCRbeta CDR3 regions were amplified from genomic DNA using the immunoSEQ Assay, a bias-controlled multiplex PCR. On the authors' methods: The number of nucleated cells in each sample was estimated from the amplification of reference gene primers within the assay. Sequence reads were collapsed and filtered to measure the absolute abundance of every unique TCRbeta CDR3 rearrangement. Productive Simpson clonality was computed per sample as the square root of Simpson's diversity index over productive rearrangements. The table comes from immuneACCESS by way of TCRdb, which keeps in-frame sequences with V and J called. Part of the clones is missing from these tables; in studies checked, under half for an unresolved V gene and the rest for unknown reasons. V, J and clone size are taken as reported in that table, and D and trimming were inferred from the DNA itself. The sample table shows 150,000 to 200,000 clones, and around four fifths are seen once. Around 2.7% of the sample is in the top ten clones.

This clone was recorded once. This receptor's antigen is unknown. No much larger clone is present one base from it, and per-base qualities are unavailable. The clonotype originates from a woman older than 75 with COVID-19, enrolled during active disease. Sequences were obtained from peripheral blood. The receptor chain draws on TRBV27 and TRBJ1-1, with the D gene uncertain. CDR3 sequence: CASSSTRAGTEAFF. The base sequence is TGTGCCAGCAGTTCGACCCGGGCGGGGACTGAAGCTTTCTTT.